Shown below are 4 T cell receptor beta chains from a single sample sequenced in a study of blood T cell repertoires in COVID-19. Sequencing used immunoSEQ multiplex PCR; TCRdb keeps in-frame clones, though not all of them. The sample records a few hundred thousand clones, around 85% being singletons. Sequencing input: PBMCs or T cells enriched from blood (not recorded which). These receptors all stem from a man aged 35 to 55 who had recovered from COVID-19.

V gene TRBV28 combines with J gene TRBJ2-7; possible D gene TRBD1, 7 bases. The length of the CDR3 is 14 residues. The germline V and J ends were trimmed by 7 bases and 3 bases, with 16 bases remaining between them. Germline V gene lookup returns CDR1 MDHEN and CDR2 SYDVKM. The CDR3 sequence: CASISGGHVYEQYF. The CDR3 DNA sequence: TGTGCCAGCATATCAGGGGGGCACGTCTACGAGCAGTACTTC.

The chain has TRBV9 and TRBJ1-4; TRBD1 agrees at 8 bases. This CDR3 spans 16 amino acids. Germline assignment: CDR1 SGDLS and CDR2 YYNGEE. After removal of 0 bases from V and 8 bases from J, the junction contained 9 bases not matched to a gene. CDR3 coding DNA: TGTGCCAGCAGCGTAGGGTTGGCAGGGGGCGAAGAAAAACTGTTTTTT. Protein product: CASSVGLAGGEEKLFF.

This clone was seen just once. The genes are TRBV30 and TRBJ2-3, with D tentatively TRBD2 (5 bases). Germline V gene lookup returns CDR1 GTSNPN and CDR2 SVGIG (reference sequence). Trimming took off 6 bases at V and 2 bases at J, with 18 bases between the two ends. This CDR3 region has 15 residues. The CDR3 protein is CACLARTKPTDTQYF. CDR3 sequence (DNA): TGTGCCTGTTTAGCGAGAACAAAACCCACAGATACGCAGTATTTT.

The chain combines TRBV19 with TRBJ2-2; possible D gene TRBD1, 6 bases. Trimming took off 1 base at V and 5 bases at J, with 14 bases between the two ends. The CDR3 length is 16 residues. CDR1 and CDR2 (germline): LNHDA, SQIVND (reference sequence). The CDR3 protein is CASSIGAGAWTGELFF. In nucleotides, the CDR3 is TGTGCCAGTAGTATAGGGGCAGGGGCTTGGACCGGGGAGCTGTTTTTT.